What follows are 13 T cell receptor beta chains derived from one specimen sequenced in a study of blood T cell repertoires in COVID-19. This table comes from immunoSEQ multiplex PCR, and its TCRdb copy is limited to in-frame clones, with some not included. In the table there are roughly 300,000 clones, roughly 85% of which are singletons. The sequencing input was peripheral blood. These receptors came from a human donor in a cohort sampled during active COVID-19.

This clone was seen a single time. CDR3 sequence: CASSSGHTDTQYF. Written as DNA, the CDR3 is TGTGCCAGCAGCTCGGGACACACAGATACGCAGTATTTT. This chain links TRBV7-3 with TRBJ2-3, with a tentative D call TRBD1 (6 bases). The V gene lost 4 bases and the J gene lost 2 bases, with 7 bases spanning the gap. Germline V gives CDR1 SGHTA, CDR2 FQGTGA. CDR3 length: 13 amino acids. Looking up the rest from reference TRBV7-3 and TRBJ2-3 gives the full variable domain: GAGVSQTPSNKVTEKGKYVELRCDPISGHTALYWYRQSLGQGPEFLIYFQGTGAADDSGLPNDRFFAVRPEGSVSTLKIQRTERGDSAVYLCASSSGHTDTQYFGPGTRLTVL.

This chain links TRBV5-1 with TRBJ1-1, with D tentatively TRBD1 (6 bases). Per the germline V gene, CDR1 is SGHRS and CDR2 is YFSETQ. V was shortened by 0 bases and J by 2 bases, with 14 bases between the two germline ends. CDR3 length: 16 amino acids. The CDR3 nucleotides are TGCGCCAGCAGCTTGGGAGGGCAGGGGTTTAACACTGAAGCTTTCTTT. This sequence encodes CASSLGGQGFNTEAFF.

This clone was detected only a few times. The chain recombines TRBV12-3 or TRBV12-4 with TRBJ2-7, with D maybe TRBD2 (5 bases). CDR3 length: 13 residues. With 3 bases removed from V and 5 bases from J, the gap between germline ends came to 11 bases. CDR3 residues: CASSFEARDEQYF. The CDR3 nucleotides read TGTGCCAGCAGTTTTGAGGCGAGGGACGAGCAGTACTTC.

The chain joins TRBV29-1 to TRBJ2-1; perhaps TRBD1 as D (5 bases). CDR3 length: 14 amino acids. CDR1 SQVTM and CDR2 ANQGSEA come from the germline V gene. V was shortened by 8 bases and J by 2 bases, with 16 bases between the two germline ends. CDR3 residues: CSSLGRGAYNEQFF. As DNA, the CDR3 is TGCAGCTCGTTAGGAAGGGGTGCCTACAATGAGCAGTTCTTC.

The V and J genes are TRBV19 and TRBJ2-4; tentatively, D is TRBD2 (6 bases). The germline V gene encodes CDR1 LNHDA and CDR2 SQIVND (reference sequence). Trimming stripped 6 bases from V and 0 bases from J, with 9 bases between. There are 14 residues in the CDR3. The DNA of the CDR3 is TGTGCCAGTAGGGAGGGACTAGCCAAAAACATTCAGTACTTC. This translates into CASREGLAKNIQYF.

The chain is built from TRBV30 and TRBJ1-5; D is uncertain. In germline, CDR1 is GTSNPN, CDR2 SVGIG (reference sequence). V was clipped by 2 bases and J by 3 bases, with 8 bases between them. This CDR3 comprises 13 residues. The CDR3 nucleotides read TGTGCCTGGAGTCCGGGAGTCAATCAGCCCCAGCATTTT. Translation: CAWSPGVNQPQHF.

The V gene is TRBV19, the J gene TRBJ2-7, with a possible D match to TRBD2 (5 bases). There are 11 residues in the CDR3. Germline V gene lookup returns CDR1 LNHDA and CDR2 SQIVND (reference sequence). Trimming took off 6 bases at V and 5 bases at J, with 8 bases between the two ends. In nucleotides, the CDR3 is TGTGCCAGTAGCCCCGGGAACGAGCAGTACTTC. Translated, it gives CASSPGNEQYF.

The chain recombines TRBV6-4 with TRBJ1-1, with D possibly matching TRBD1 (5 bases). The CDR3 spans 13 residues. Per the germline V gene, CDR1 is MRHNA and CDR2 is SNTAGT. Trimming removed 4 bases at V and 6 bases at J, with 12 bases between. CDR3 in DNA: TGTGCCAGCAGTGCCACGCCCAGGGCTGAAGCTTTCTTT. Translation: CASSATPRAEAFF.

The chain is built from TRBV5-1 and TRBJ2-7; maybe TRBD1 (6 bases). This CDR3 has 13 residues. Trimming shortened V by 0 bases and J by 6 bases, and 10 bases separated the two germline ends. The germline CDR1 and CDR2 sequences are SGHRS and YFSETQ. The CDR3 loop reads CASSLVQGGEQYF. CDR3 bases: TGCGCCAGCAGCTTGGTACAGGGCGGCGAGCAGTACTTC.

V and J are TRBV20-1 and TRBJ2-3; maybe TRBD1 (6 bases). Germline CDR1 reads DFQATT; CDR2 reads SNEGSKA (reference sequence). The CDR3 has 11 amino acids. Trimming removed 7 bases from V and 2 bases from J, with 7 bases in between. CDR3 nucleotides: TGCAGTGGGACAGCCACAGATACGCAGTATTTT. Translated, it gives CSGTATDTQYF.

The chain is built from TRBV2 and TRBJ2-7, with 9 positions matching TRBD1. Germline CDR1 SNHLY, CDR2 FYNNEI. This CDR3 comprises 14 residues. With V trimmed by 6 bases and J by 2 bases, 5 bases remained unmatched. The CDR3 bases are TGTGCCAGCAGACGCCGGGACAGGGCCTACGAGCAGTACTTC. Its protein is CASRRRDRAYEQYF. Full variable domain (remainder filled in from reference TRBV2 and TRBJ2-7): EPEVTQTPSHQVTQMGQEVILRCVPISNHLYFYWYRQILGQKVEFLVSFYNNEISEKSEIFDDQFSVERPDGSNFTLKIRSTKLEDSAMYFCASRRRDRAYEQYFGPGTRLTVT.

This chain connects TRBV5-1 to TRBJ2-7; D might be TRBD2 (5 bases). Trimming took 1 base from V and 0 from J, leaving 20 bases between them. Germline V gene data show CDR1 as SGHRS and CDR2 as YFSETQ. The length of the CDR3 is 18 residues. CDR3 residues: CASSLISGSGAGSYEQYF. The CDR3, as DNA: TGCGCCAGCAGCTTGATCTCGGGTTCTGGCGCGGGCTCCTACGAGCAGTACTTC.

The V and J genes are TRBV7-8 and TRBJ1-5; a weak D match, TRBD1 (6 bases). V was clipped by 6 bases and J by 3 bases, with 12 bases between them. CDR3 length equals 14 residues. CDR1 is SGHVS, CDR2 FQNEAQ, per germline. The CDR3: CASRPQGFNQPQHF. The CDR3 nucleotides are TGTGCCAGCAGGCCCCAGGGGTTCAATCAGCCCCAGCATTTT.